What follows describes a single T cell receptor beta chain. This sample is part of a study of T cell changes during pregnancy in multiple sclerosis. Using immunoSEQ multiplex PCR, the repertoire was profiled, and TCRdb retains in-frame clones only, with some absent. The sample has roughly 110,000 clones; roughly 90% are singletons. The germline gives CDR1 LGHNA, CDR2 YNFKEQ. V lost 0 bases and J lost 2; bases outside the gene matches: 0. The CDR3 spans 14 residues. The sequences come from peripheral blood, collected in the third trimester of pregnancy. The source of this sequence is a female donor with multiple sclerosis, enrolled in a pregnancy study. V is TRBV4-2 and J is TRBJ2-5, with 7 nucleotides matching TRBD1. In nucleotides, the CDR3 is TGTGCCAGCAGCCAAGACAGGGGGCAAGAGACCCAGTACTTC. It encodes CASSQDRGQETQYF.